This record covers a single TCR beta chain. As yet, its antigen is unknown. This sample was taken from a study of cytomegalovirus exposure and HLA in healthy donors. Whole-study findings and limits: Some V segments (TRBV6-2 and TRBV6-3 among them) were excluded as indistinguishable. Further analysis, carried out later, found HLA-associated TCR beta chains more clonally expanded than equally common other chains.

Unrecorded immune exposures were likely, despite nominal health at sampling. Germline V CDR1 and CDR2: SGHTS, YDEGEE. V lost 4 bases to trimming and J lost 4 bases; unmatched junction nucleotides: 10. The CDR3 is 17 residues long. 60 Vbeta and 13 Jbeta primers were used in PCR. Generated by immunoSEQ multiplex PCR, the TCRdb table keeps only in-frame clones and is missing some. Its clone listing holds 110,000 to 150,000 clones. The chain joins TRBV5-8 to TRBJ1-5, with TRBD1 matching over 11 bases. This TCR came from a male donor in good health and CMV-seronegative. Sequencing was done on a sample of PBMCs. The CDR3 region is CASSLLAGTGGNQPQHF. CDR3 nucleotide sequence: TGTGCCAGCAGCCTATTAGCCGGGACAGGGGGAAATCAGCCCCAGCATTTT. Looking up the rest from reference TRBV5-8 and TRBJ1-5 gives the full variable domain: EAGVTQSPTHLIKTRGQQATLRCSPISGHTSVYWYQQALGLGLQFLLWYDEGEERNRGNFPPRFSGRQFPNYSSELNVNALELEDSALYLCASSLLAGTGGNQPQHFGDGTRLSIL.